Listed below are T cell receptor beta chains from one sample, sequenced in a study of blood T cell repertoires in COVID-19. TCRdb keeps only in-frame clones here, not all; method: immunoSEQ multiplex PCR. The sample contains over 200,000 clones, almost 90% of which appear only once. Input material: peripheral blood. The origin of the receptors is a woman aged 55-70 years with acute or convalescent COVID-19. Both conserved end residues are part of each CDR3. The order of the fields is V gene, CDR3 protein.

TRBV25-1,CASRPTGLNYGYTF
TRBV7-8,CASSRQANYGYTF
TRBV19,CASSSDRALSEQYF
TRBV9,CASSGKLRGGYTF
TRBV28,CASSLQRRRSYEQYF
TRBV5-1,CASSPREVDEQYF
TRBV5-5,CASSLGPTAADTQYF
TRBV30,CAWQDTRNSPLHF
TRBV25-1,CASSRRDKPNYGYTF
TRBV6-5,CASTRLATDTQYF
TRBV9,CASSVGGTVPLNTIYF
TRBV7-2,CASSSGLAGQYF
TRBV19,CASSKAGSTDTQYF
TRBV7-3,CASSEPTGLTFF
TRBV6-5,CASQQTAATNEKLFF
TRBV30,CAWSVPLAVQETQYF
TRBV6-5,CASSYSRNTEAFF
TRBV5-5,CASSQTGALNTEAFF
TRBV5-4,CASSFQTGSGANVLTF
TRBV16,CASSPSGGAGETQYF
TRBV29-1,CSVDRGTGYGYTF
TRBV5-4,CASSRGQGNYYGYTF
TRBV4-3,CASSQGIVRGETQYF
TRBV30,CAWSRTGAGYTF
TRBV6-4,CASSDYAGYGYTF
TRBV19,CASIPDRNTEAFF
TRBV23-1,CASSVDRSLEAFF
TRBV5-4,CASRSDRLQGPLHF
TRBV6-5,CASSTTGVANQPQHF
TRBV6-5,CASRPQRGPDTQYF
TRBV29-1,CSATGSTGSSYEQYF
TRBV5-1,CASSLVGDYNQPQHF
TRBV7-9,CASSLQAREAEQFF
TRBV6-1,CASSDRAGLDQPQHF
TRBV3-1/TRBV3-2,CASSQVGQATYNEQFF
TRBV6-4,CASTMTSGGARTGELFF
TRBV16,CASSPHGNSQETQYF
TRBV18,CASSPGTGLAGGSPLHF
TRBV5-1,CASSLVVSGGNYGYTF
TRBV25-1,CASSDRAGGEKLFF
TRBV7-3,CASSPGTGSYNSPLHF
TRBV28,CASSLAPKTGGGTQYF
TRBV18,CASSPLTGDQPQHF
TRBV5-1,CASSQRTRTGQETQYF
TRBV30,CAWSRGEGHGYTF
TRBV2,CASSRRPGNTIYF
TRBV15,CATKSSLSSTDTQYF
TRBV14,CASSRYHRSGNGYTF